This T cell receptor (beta chain) was found in a study of T cell responses to AZD1222 COVID-19 vaccine. Study in general: Investigators merged groups given second doses at roughly 4 or roughly 12 weeks.

Clones were sequenced by immunoSEQ multiplex PCR, and TCRdb holds only the in-frame ones, with some missing. This table has 120,000 to 150,000 clones, 70% to 90% appearing once. For this clone: The target antigen is unknown.

Germline-derived CDR1 and CDR2 are SQVTM and ANQGSEA. Trimming stripped 0 bases from V and 3 bases from J, with 9 bases between. The CDR3 has 13 amino acids. Study observations and caveats: Females made up more of the donors, who were largely white British, and clonal diversity may have come out too low. With dominance at 160-218 and 743-854, vaccine-associated CD4 TCRs spanned spike.

Specimen: peripheral blood, collected on day 0 of AZD1222 vaccination. This receptor was taken from an adult in good health. The chain links TRBV29-1 to TRBJ2-7; D may be TRBD2 (5 bases). The CDR3 region has the DNA TGCAGCGTTGAAGACGGGGTTATCTACGAGCAGTACTTC. It translates to CSVEDGVIYEQYF.